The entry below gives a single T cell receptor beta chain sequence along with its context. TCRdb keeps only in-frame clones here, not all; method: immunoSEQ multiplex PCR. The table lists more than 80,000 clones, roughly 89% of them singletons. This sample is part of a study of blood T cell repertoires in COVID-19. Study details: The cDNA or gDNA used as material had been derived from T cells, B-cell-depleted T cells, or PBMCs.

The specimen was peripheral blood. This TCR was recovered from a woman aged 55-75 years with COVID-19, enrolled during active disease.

CDR3 protein: CASSLTFGGADTQYF. CDR3 bases: TGTGCCAGCAGCTTAACGTTCGGGGGAGCGGATACGCAGTATTTT. This chain uses TRBV7-3 with TRBJ2-3; maybe TRBD2 (6 bases). The V gene lost 0 bases and the J gene lost 6 bases, with 13 bases spanning the gap. The V gene's germline CDR1 is SGHTA and CDR2 FQGTGA. The CDR3 runs 15 residues.